A single sample gave rise to the 18 T cell receptor beta chains below, sequenced in a study of technical replicates of blood from a handful of donors. Libraries were prepared by immunoSEQ multiplex PCR; TCRdb keeps only in-frame clonotypes and omits some of them. The table includes about 81,000 clones, 90% to 97% detected once. Sample: T cells isolated from PBMCs. The receptors were sampled from a human donor in good health.

Written as DNA, the CDR3 is TGTGCCAGCAGTTACTCTATGGAGGGAGCTAACTATGGCTACACCTTC. It yields the protein CASSYSMEGANYGYTF. J is TRBJ1-2 and V is TRBV6-6; D not certain. CDR1 is MNHNY, CDR2 SVGAGI, per germline (reference sequence). This CDR3 region has 16 residues. V lost 0 bases to trimming and J lost 0 bases, with 11 bases between them.

The chain carries TRBV28 and TRBJ2-7, with TRBD1 identical over 10 bases. The CDR3 is 14 residues long. Germline values: CDR1 MDHEN, CDR2 SYDVKM. The J segment lost 4 bases and the V segment lost 2 bases, leaving 2 bases of the junction unmatched. The CDR3 DNA is TGTGCCAGCAGTTTAGACAGGGGGCTATACGAGCAGTACTTC. It specifies CASSLDRGLYEQYF.

The chain has TRBV25-1 and TRBJ2-1, with D perhaps TRBD2 (6 bases). The germline V and J ends were trimmed by 6 bases and 12 bases, with 12 bases remaining between them. The length of the CDR3 is 11 residues. Per the germline V gene, CDR1 is MGHDK and CDR2 is SYGVNS. In nucleotides, the CDR3 is TGTGCCAGCAGCAGTTTGGGGGGGCAGTTCTTC. This encodes CASSSLGGQFF.

This clone was observed once. The chain uses TRBV7-3 and TRBJ2-7; possibly TRBD1 for D (5 bases). Germline loops: CDR1 SGHTA, CDR2 FQGTGA. Trimming stripped 5 bases from V and 3 bases from J, with 17 bases between. The CDR3 spans 15 residues. Written as DNA, the CDR3 is TGTGCCAGCAGCACAGGAACCTACAAGCTCTACGAGCAGTACTTC. Translated, it gives CASSTGTYKLYEQYF.

This chain uses TRBV30 with TRBJ1-2; unclear D gene. Per germline, CDR1 GTSNPN and CDR2 SVGIG (reference sequence). The V and J ends lost 0 bases and 5 bases respectively, with 10 bases between them. The length of the CDR3 is 13 residues. In DNA, the CDR3 is TGTGCCTGGAGTGTAACGGGATCTTATGGCTACACCTTC. It encodes CAWSVTGSYGYTF.

The rearrangement uses TRBV29-1 and TRBJ1-4; D may be TRBD1 (5 bases). Trimming pared 0 bases from V and 8 bases from J, leaving 16 bases between. CDR3 length equals 15 residues. CDR1 is SQVTM, CDR2 ANQGSEA, per germline. The CDR3 nucleotides are TGCAGCGTTGAAGATCGGGGGGTGGAGTGGGAAAAACTGTTTTTT. Translation: CSVEDRGVEWEKLFF.

The rearrangement uses TRBV5-1 and TRBJ2-1; 10 bases align to TRBD1. The CDR3 contains 15 residues. V shed 4 bases and J 6 bases; nucleotides not matched to a gene: 7. Germline V gene data show CDR1 as SGHRS and CDR2 as YFSETQ. The CDR3: CASSVSGTGVNEQFF. The CDR3 bases are TGCGCCAGCAGCGTTTCCGGGACAGGGGTCAATGAGCAGTTCTTC.

This clone was recorded only once. The rearrangement uses TRBV7-6 and TRBJ2-1, with D possibly TRBD1 on 6 matching bases. The CDR3 runs 13 residues. V was shortened by 2 bases and J by 8 bases, with 10 bases between the two germline ends. Germline lookup yields CDR1 SGHVS and CDR2 FNYEAQ. This CDR3 is CASSLQGFDEQFF. The CDR3 region has the DNA TGTGCCAGCAGCTTACAGGGGTTCGATGAGCAGTTCTTC.

This clone was picked up one time. The genes are TRBV2 and TRBJ1-4, with a tentative D call TRBD1 (5 bases). Trimming removed 3 bases from V and 1 base from J, with 15 bases in between. The CDR3 extends over 17 amino acids. The V gene's germline CDR1 is SNHLY and CDR2 FYNNEI. The chain's CDR3 is CASSEGPGMVTNEKLFF. In nucleotides, the CDR3 is TGTGCCAGCAGTGAGGGGCCAGGGATGGTAACTAATGAAAAACTGTTTTTT.

The genes are TRBV19 and TRBJ2-3, with TRBD1 matching over 11 bases. J was trimmed by 3 bases and V by 3 bases; bases with no gene match: 2. The CDR3 extends over 15 amino acids. The germline gives CDR1 LNHDA, CDR2 SQIVND (reference sequence). The CDR3 DNA sequence: TGTGCCAGTAGTATGGACAGGGGGCTTACAGATACGCAGTATTTT. This translates into CASSMDRGLTDTQYF.

CDR3 in DNA: TGTGCCAGCAGCGCTCGGGAGACCCAGTACTTC. It codes for CASSARETQYF. The rearrangement joins TRBV7-2 to TRBJ2-5; D is unresolved. Germline values: CDR1 SGHTA, CDR2 FQGNSA. The CDR3 spans 11 residues. The germline V and J ends were trimmed by 5 bases and 5 bases, with 6 bases remaining between them.

CDR3 sequence: CASSSLGTASSYEQYF. The CDR3 DNA reads as TGTGCCAGCAGCTCCCTCGGGACAGCCAGCTCCTACGAGCAGTACTTC. The chain is built from TRBV5-5 and TRBJ2-7; 7 positions match TRBD1. Trimming took 3 bases from V and 0 from J; bases not matched to a gene: 9. The CDR3 extends over 16 amino acids. Germline V gives CDR1 SGHKS, CDR2 YYEKEE (reference sequence).

V usage is TRBV27 and J usage is TRBJ2-7, with D perhaps matching TRBD1 (6 bases). The germline V gene encodes CDR1 MNHEY and CDR2 SMNVEV (reference sequence). The CDR3 is 13 residues long. V gave up 5 bases and J gave up 0 bases, with 8 bases separating them. This CDR3 is CASSRTVSYEQYF. DNA of the CDR3: TGTGCCAGCAGTAGGACAGTCTCCTACGAGCAGTACTTC.

The count of this clone is one. The chain is built from TRBV7-3 and TRBJ2-3, with D perhaps TRBD2 (5 bases). V lost 4 bases, J lost 2 bases, and 16 bases lay in between. CDR1 and CDR2 from the germline V gene are SGHTA and FQGTGA. This CDR3 is 16 amino acids long. CDR3: CASSSQPGLNTDTQYF. The CDR3 coding sequence is TGTGCCAGCAGCTCTCAGCCGGGATTGAACACAGATACGCAGTATTTT.

This clone was observed once. The rearrangement links TRBV28 to TRBJ2-1, with TRBD2 matching over 9 bases. The CDR3 length is 19 residues. J was trimmed by 3 bases and V by 4 bases; bases with no gene match: 16. CDR1 and CDR2 (germline): MDHEN, SYDVKM. The CDR3 sequence: CASSSLGTSLRALYNEQFF. The CDR3 DNA sequence: TGTGCCAGCAGTTCCCTCGGGACTAGCCTCCGAGCGCTCTACAATGAGCAGTTCTTC.

This clone was counted once. The chain uses TRBV4-1 and TRBJ2-3, with D tentatively TRBD2 (5 bases). CDR3 length: 17 amino acids. From germline, CDR1 is MGHRA and CDR2 YSYEKL. V was clipped by 5 bases and J by 2 bases, with 20 bases between them. DNA for the CDR3: TGCGCCAGCAGCGTTGTAGGGTCGGGGAGACACACAGATACGCAGTATTTT. Its translation is CASSVVGSGRHTDTQYF.

The CDR3 DNA sequence: TGTGCCAGCAAAGGCGGTGGTAGCGGGAGCGCAGATACGCAGTATTTT. It yields the protein CASKGGGSGSADTQYF. The chain carries TRBV2 and TRBJ2-3; TRBD2 agrees at 9 bases. Germline lookup yields CDR1 SNHLY and CDR2 FYNNEI. V dropped 7 bases and J dropped 4; count of bases not matched to a gene: 12. This CDR3 has 16 residues.

CDR3: CASSSRDSPYEQYF. The CDR3 bases are TGTGCCAGCAGTTCCCGGGACAGCCCCTACGAGCAGTACTTC. The rearrangement uses TRBV28 and TRBJ2-7, with TRBD1 matching over 7 bases. The CDR3 loop spans 14 amino acids. V dropped 4 bases and J dropped 2; count of bases not matched to a gene: 5. From germline, CDR1 is MDHEN and CDR2 SYDVKM.